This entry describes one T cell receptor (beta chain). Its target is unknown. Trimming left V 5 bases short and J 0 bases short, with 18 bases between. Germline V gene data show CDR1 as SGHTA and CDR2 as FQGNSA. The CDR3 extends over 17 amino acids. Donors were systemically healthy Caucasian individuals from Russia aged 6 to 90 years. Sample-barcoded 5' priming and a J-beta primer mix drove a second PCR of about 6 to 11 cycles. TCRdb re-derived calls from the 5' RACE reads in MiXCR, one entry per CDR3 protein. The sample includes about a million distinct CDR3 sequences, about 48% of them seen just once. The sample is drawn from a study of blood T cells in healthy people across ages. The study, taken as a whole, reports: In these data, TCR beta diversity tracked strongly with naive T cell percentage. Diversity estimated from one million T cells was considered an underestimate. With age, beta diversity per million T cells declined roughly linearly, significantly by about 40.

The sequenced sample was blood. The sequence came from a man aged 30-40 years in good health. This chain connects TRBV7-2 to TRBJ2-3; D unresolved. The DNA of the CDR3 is TGTGCCAGCAGCCCCCAGGCCCGCGTAGTTAGCACAGATACGCAGTATTTT. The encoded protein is CASSPQARVVSTDTQYF.